The 24 T cell receptor beta chains in this list originate from one sample, sequenced in a study of cytomegalovirus exposure and HLA in healthy donors. Use of 60 Vbeta and 13 Jbeta primers characterized the PCR. This table comes from immunoSEQ multiplex PCR, and its TCRdb copy is limited to in-frame clones, with some not included. The data contain 80,000 to 95,000 clones, 70% of them singletons. Sequenced input: PBMCs. The receptors come from a woman in her fifties or sixties in good health and CMV-seropositive.

V and J are TRBV27 and TRBJ2-3, with TRBD2 identical over 8 bases. Per the germline V gene, CDR1 is MNHEY and CDR2 is SMNVEV (reference sequence). This CDR3 has 13 amino acids. With 7 bases clipped from V and 3 bases from J, the junction kept 3 bases outside the gene matches. This CDR3 reads CASKSGGTDTQYF. The CDR3 nucleotides are TGTGCCAGCAAAAGCGGGGGTACAGATACGCAGTATTTT.

The V call is TRBV2, the J call TRBJ1-2, with D possibly matching TRBD1 (5 bases). The germline V and J ends were trimmed by 2 bases and 3 bases, with 7 bases remaining between them. The V gene's germline CDR1 is SNHLY and CDR2 FYNNEI. The CDR3 is 13 residues long. The CDR3: CASSERGYYGYTF. CDR3 DNA sequence: TGTGCCAGCAGTGAAAGGGGCTACTATGGCTACACCTTC.

The rearrangement uses TRBV10-3 and TRBJ2-7; TRBD1 matches at 12 bases. The germline V gene has CDR1 ENHRY and CDR2 SYGVKD. The CDR3 spans 21 residues. The ends lost 6 bases at V and 5 bases at J; junction bases unmatched: 26. The CDR3 coding sequence is TGTGCCATCAGCTCTCGAACCCCGGGACAGGGGGCGTTGACGGGTCAGGACGAGCAGTACTTC. It encodes CAISSRTPGQGALTGQDEQYF.

The V gene is TRBV6-5, the J gene TRBJ2-7; 9 nucleotides agree with TRBD2. The CDR3 has 14 amino acids. CDR1 and CDR2 (germline): MNHEY, SVGAGI. Losses at the gene ends were 6 bases for V and 0 bases for J; bases not matched to a gene: 3. CDR3 region: CASRLTSGSYEQYF. As DNA, the CDR3 is TGTGCCAGCAGACTGACTAGCGGCTCCTACGAGCAGTACTTC.

The chain is built from TRBV20-1 and TRBJ2-5; no firm D call. Gene TRBJ2-7 matches the end of the DNA better, so the J call may be wrong. Germline CDR1 reads DFQATT; CDR2 reads SNEGSKA (reference sequence). The CDR3 loop spans 11 amino acids. CDR3 loop: CSVSDSYEQYF. Here the CDR3 DNA reads TGCAGTGTTTCGGACTCCTACGAGCAGTACTTC.

This sequence joins TRBV7-6 and TRBJ2-1; possibly TRBD2 for D (5 bases). Trimming cost V 2 bases and J 8 bases, with 13 bases left between them. CDR1 and CDR2 from the germline V gene are SGHVS and FNYEAQ. The CDR3 loop spans 14 amino acids. CDR3 protein: CASSLIGKEDEQFF. The CDR3 DNA sequence: TGTGCCAGCAGCTTAATCGGGAAAGAGGATGAGCAGTTCTTC.

Only a few counts were recorded for this clone. A junction boundary mismatches the germline segment, possibly from a read error. The rearrangement uses TRBV29-1 and TRBJ2-7; a possible D gene is TRBD1 (5 bases). CDR3 size: 13 residues. Germline V gene sequence: CDR1 SQVTM, CDR2 ANQGSEA. For the CDR3, the DNA is TGCAGCGCCGTGGGGCTGTCCTCCTACGAGCAGCACTTC. Translated, it gives CSAVGLSSYEQHF.

This clone has more than one count but fewer than ten. V usage is TRBV9 and J usage is TRBJ2-7; 8 bases line up with TRBD2. The CDR3 sequence is 15 residues long. J lost 7 bases, V lost 0 bases, and 9 bases had no gene match. CDR1 is SGDLS, CDR2 YYNGEE, per germline. CDR3 coding DNA: TGTGCCAGCAGCGTAGGGGGACTAGGACCCTCAGAGCAGTACTTC. It is translated as CASSVGGLGPSEQYF. Supplemented by reference TRBV9 and TRBJ2-7, the full variable domain reads DSGVTQTPKHLITATGQRVTLRCSPRSGDLSVYWYQQSLDQGLQFLIQYYNGEERAKGNILERFSAQQFPDLHSELNLSSLELGDSALYFCASSVGGLGPSEQYFGPGTRLTVT.

The genes are TRBV6-1 and TRBJ1-2, with TRBD1 matching 8 bases. The ends lost 1 base at V and 8 bases at J; junction bases unmatched: 6. The CDR3 sequence is 14 residues long. Germline-derived CDR1 and CDR2 are MNHNS and SASEGT. CDR3 in DNA: TGTGCCAGCAGTGAAGGGGCGGACAGGGCGGGCTACACCTTC. Translating it yields CASSEGADRAGYTF.

J is TRBJ2-5 and V is TRBV5-1; D is unclear. TRBJ2-7 explains the end of the DNA better; the J call may be wrong. The CDR3 is made up of 14 amino acids. Germline V gene sequence: CDR1 SGHRS, CDR2 YFSETQ. The CDR3 bases are TGCGCCAGCAGCCCGGTTGTGTCTACCCACGAGCAGTACTTC. This gives the protein CASSPVVSTHEQYF.

The chain links TRBV7-2 to TRBJ2-1, with a possible D match to TRBD2 (5 bases). CDR3 length: 15 amino acids. Germline V gene lookup returns CDR1 SGHTA and CDR2 FQGNSA. V gave up 5 bases and J gave up 9 bases, with 20 bases separating them. The CDR3 sequence is CASSVRGPSLGEQFF. For the CDR3, the DNA is TGTGCCAGCAGCGTTAGAGGGCCAAGTTTGGGTGAGCAGTTCTTC.

The genes are TRBV19 and TRBJ1-6; 10 bases align to TRBD1. The CDR3 covers 16 residues. J was trimmed by 10 bases and V by 5 bases; bases with no gene match: 11. Germline V gene data show CDR1 as LNHDA and CDR2 as SQIVND (reference sequence). This CDR3 reads CASSVTGQGYWSPLHF. The CDR3 DNA reads as TGTGCCAGTAGTGTTACGGGACAGGGGTATTGGTCACCCCTCCACTTT.

The genes are TRBV6-1 and TRBJ2-7; 10 positions match TRBD1. V was clipped by 7 bases and J by 12 bases; unmatched bases: 9. The germline V gene encodes CDR1 MNHNS and CDR2 SASEGT. The CDR3 length is 12 residues. The CDR3 region has the DNA TGTGCCAGCACCTCCGGGACAGGGGTTAGGTACTTC. Encoded protein: CASTSGTGVRYF.

Only a few counts were recorded for this clone. The rearrangement uses TRBV9 and TRBJ1-2, with 8 bases fitting TRBD1. Germline V CDR1 and CDR2: SGDLS, YYNGEE. The trim removed 3 bases at V and 7 bases at J, leaving 8 bases unmatched. This CDR3 comprises 14 residues. The CDR3 DNA is TGTGCCAGCAGCGAACCGGGACAGGTTCTTGGCTACACCTTC. Translation gives CASSEPGQVLGYTF.

On this clone: This sample also contains other DNA sequences that code for the same CDR3. J is TRBJ1-1 and V is TRBV5-6, with D unclear. Per the germline V gene, CDR1 is SGHDT and CDR2 is YYEEEE. The CDR3 runs 13 residues. The V gene lost 0 bases and the J gene lost 4 bases, with 7 bases spanning the gap. The CDR3: CASSLGGGTEAFF. In DNA form, the CDR3 reads TGTGCCAGCAGCTTGGGCGGAGGCACTGAAGCTTTCTTT. The full variable domain, rest sourced from reference TRBV5-6 and TRBJ1-1, is DAGVTQSPTHLIKTRGQQVTLRCSPKSGHDTVSWYQQALGQGPQFIFQYYEEEERQRGNFPDRFSGHQFPNYSSELNVNALLLGDSALYLCASSLGGGTEAFFGQGTRLTVV.

The chain joins TRBV9 to TRBJ2-7; D is possibly TRBD1 (6 bases). The germline CDR1 and CDR2 sequences are SGDLS and YYNGEE. V lost 0 bases, J lost 3 bases, and 13 bases lay in between. This CDR3 has 15 amino acids. In DNA, the CDR3 is TGTGCCAGCAGCGTAGCCCAGGGGTATCGCTACGAGCAGTACTTC. Translating it yields CASSVAQGYRYEQYF. Full variable domain (missing parts from reference TRBV9 and TRBJ2-7): DSGVTQTPKHLITATGQRVTLRCSPRSGDLSVYWYQQSLDQGLQFLIQYYNGEERAKGNILERFSAQQFPDLHSELNLSSLELGDSALYFCASSVAQGYRYEQYFGPGTRLTVT.

The genes are TRBV27 and TRBJ2-6; 8 bases align to TRBD1. Per germline, CDR1 MNHEY and CDR2 SMNVEV (reference sequence). This CDR3 region has 19 residues. With 6 bases clipped from V and 0 bases from J, the junction kept 13 bases outside the gene matches. The CDR3 region is CASSLRWDRKISGANVLTF. DNA of the CDR3: TGTGCCAGCAGCCTAAGATGGGACAGGAAAATCTCTGGGGCCAACGTCCTGACTTTC.

This rearrangement joins TRBV5-1 to TRBJ2-2; 8 bases map to TRBD1. Germline V gene lookup returns CDR1 SGHRS and CDR2 YFSETQ. The CDR3 is 16 residues long. After removal of 3 bases from V and 4 bases from J, the junction contained 8 bases not matched to a gene. CDR3 coding DNA: TGCGCCAGCAGCTACTCCGGGACAGGAGGCACCGGGGAGCTGTTTTTT. It yields the protein CASSYSGTGGTGELFF.

The chain is built from TRBV10-3 and TRBJ1-5; maybe TRBD1 (6 bases). Trimming took 5 bases from V and 6 from J, leaving 14 bases between them. The CDR3 covers 14 residues. Per the germline V gene, CDR1 is ENHRY and CDR2 is SYGVKD. As DNA, the CDR3 is TGTGCCATCAGTACACAGGGTGCGGGTCAGCCCCAGCATTTT. Translating gives CAISTQGAGQPQHF.

The chain is built from TRBV27 and TRBJ2-7; 7 bases match TRBD2. Unmatched junction bases numbered 2, after V lost 6 bases and J lost 0 bases. This CDR3 comprises 13 residues. Germline CDR1 MNHEY, CDR2 SMNVEV (reference sequence). The CDR3 protein is CASRRDYSYEQYF. The CDR3 DNA reads TGTGCCAGCAGAAGGGACTACTCCTACGAGCAGTACTTC.

The chain is built from TRBV7-3 and TRBJ2-2, with TRBD2 as a possible D gene (5 bases). The CDR3 has 13 residues. The germline gives CDR1 SGHTA, CDR2 FQGTGA. Trimming cost V 8 bases and J 1 base, with 8 bases left between them. The CDR3 is CASSRVNTGELFF. CDR3 nucleotide sequence: TGTGCCAGCTCGCGGGTGAACACCGGGGAGCTGTTTTTT.

V usage is TRBV5-4 and J usage is TRBJ2-5, with 13 positions matching TRBD2. CDR1 and CDR2 from the germline V gene are SGHNT and YYREEE (reference sequence). The CDR3 runs to 16 residues. V shed 3 bases and J 3 bases; nucleotides not matched to a gene: 5. For the CDR3, the DNA is TGTGCCAGCAGCTCCGAGACTAGCGGGGGGAAAGAGACCCAGTACTTC. Protein: CASSSETSGGKETQYF.

This clone was detected only a few times. J is TRBJ1-5 and V is TRBV29-1, with 7 bases fitting TRBD1. The CDR3 length is 13 residues. In germline, CDR1 is SQVTM, CDR2 ANQGSEA. V lost 5 bases, J lost 3 bases, and 4 bases stayed unmatched. CDR3 nucleotide sequence: TGCAGCGTTACTAAGGGGGCCAATCAGCCCCAGCATTTT. Protein sequence: CSVTKGANQPQHF.

The DNA for the CDR3 is TGTGCCAGCAGTGAAGGGGAGGGCCGGAACGAGCAGTACTTC. This gives the protein CASSEGEGRNEQYF. The gene calls are TRBV6-1 and TRBJ2-7; TRBD2 aligns across 7 bases. The CDR3 is made up of 14 amino acids. V trimming: 1 base; J trimming: 5 bases; junction bases outside the gene matches: 5. Germline lookup yields CDR1 MNHNS and CDR2 SASEGT.